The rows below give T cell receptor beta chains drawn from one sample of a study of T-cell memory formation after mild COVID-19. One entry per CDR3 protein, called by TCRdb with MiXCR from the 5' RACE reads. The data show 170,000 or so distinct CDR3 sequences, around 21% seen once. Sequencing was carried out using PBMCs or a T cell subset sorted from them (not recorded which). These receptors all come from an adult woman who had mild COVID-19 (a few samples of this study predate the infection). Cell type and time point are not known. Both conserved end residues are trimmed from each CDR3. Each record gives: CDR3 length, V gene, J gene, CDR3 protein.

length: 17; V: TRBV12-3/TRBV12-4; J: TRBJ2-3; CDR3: ASTLRGLAGAPPTDTQY
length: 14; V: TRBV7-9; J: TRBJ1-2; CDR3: ASSLLRDRANRGYT
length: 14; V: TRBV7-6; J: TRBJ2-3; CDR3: ASSLVASGNRDTQY
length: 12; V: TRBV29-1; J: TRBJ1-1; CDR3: SVDTGLVNTEAF
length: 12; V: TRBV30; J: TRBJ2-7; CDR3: AWSGGTGAYEQY
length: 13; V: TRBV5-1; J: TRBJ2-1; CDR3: ASRYTGAGDNEQF
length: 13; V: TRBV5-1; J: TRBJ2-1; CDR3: ASSFFAGGENEQF
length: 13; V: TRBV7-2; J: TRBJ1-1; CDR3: ASSLTGVFNTEAF
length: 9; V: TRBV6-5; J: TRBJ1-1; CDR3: ASKENTEAF
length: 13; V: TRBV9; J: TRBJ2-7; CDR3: ASSPGSGSWYEQY
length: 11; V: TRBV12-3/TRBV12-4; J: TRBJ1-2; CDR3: ASTPGTDYGYT
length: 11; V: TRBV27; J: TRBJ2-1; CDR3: ASSLQALNEQF
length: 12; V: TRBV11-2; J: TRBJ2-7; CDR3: ASTPGGGFYEQY
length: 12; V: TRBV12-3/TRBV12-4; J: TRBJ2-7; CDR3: ASTSNDSPLEQY
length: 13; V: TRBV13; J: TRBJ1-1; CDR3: ASSLGISGGTEAF
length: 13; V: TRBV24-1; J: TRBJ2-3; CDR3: ATSDARGSGDTQY
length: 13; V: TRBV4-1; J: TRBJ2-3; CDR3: ASSRTGGGPDTQY
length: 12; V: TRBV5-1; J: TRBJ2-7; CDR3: ASSWGTGSYEQY
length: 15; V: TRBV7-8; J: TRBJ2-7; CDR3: ASSFSGLAGSRYEQY
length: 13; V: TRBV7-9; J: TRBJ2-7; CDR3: ASSLVASGSYEQY
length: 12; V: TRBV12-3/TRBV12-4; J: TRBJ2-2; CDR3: ASSPGMSTGELF
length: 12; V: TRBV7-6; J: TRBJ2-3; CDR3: ASSLSGGSDTQY
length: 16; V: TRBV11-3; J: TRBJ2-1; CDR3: ASSLDKLAGLLHNEQF
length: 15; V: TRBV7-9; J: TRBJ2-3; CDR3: ASSSSTSGTAADTQY
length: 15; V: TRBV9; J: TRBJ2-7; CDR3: ASSSKPPGQPSYEQY
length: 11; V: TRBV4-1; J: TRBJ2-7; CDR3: ASSPGTAMEQY
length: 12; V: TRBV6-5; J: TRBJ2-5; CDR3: ASSYNGGMETQY
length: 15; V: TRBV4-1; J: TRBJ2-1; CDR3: ASSQVPSTTSGNEQF
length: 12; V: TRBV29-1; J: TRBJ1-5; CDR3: SVSGTFSNQPQH
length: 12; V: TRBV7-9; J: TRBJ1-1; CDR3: ASSLSGMNTEAF
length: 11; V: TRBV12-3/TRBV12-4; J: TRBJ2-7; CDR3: ASSLAVSYEQY
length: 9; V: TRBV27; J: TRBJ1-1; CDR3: ASTKGTEAF
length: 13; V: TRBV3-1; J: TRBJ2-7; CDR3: ASSQDEGLSYEQY
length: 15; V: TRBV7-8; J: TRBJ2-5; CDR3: ASSLPRVSSGGETQY
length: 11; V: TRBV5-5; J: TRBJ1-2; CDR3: ASSDAAFYGYT
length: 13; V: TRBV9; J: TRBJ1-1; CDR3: ASSVLGGENTEAF
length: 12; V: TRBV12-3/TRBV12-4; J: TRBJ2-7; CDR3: ASRGPGYSYEQY
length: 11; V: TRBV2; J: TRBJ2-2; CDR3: ASSDSEGGELF
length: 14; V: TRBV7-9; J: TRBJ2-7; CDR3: ASSFSSGESSYEQY
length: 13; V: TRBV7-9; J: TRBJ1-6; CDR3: ASSATPDTRSPLH
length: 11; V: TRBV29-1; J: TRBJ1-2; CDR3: SAFLELNYGYT
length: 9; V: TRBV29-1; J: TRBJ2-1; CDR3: SGDSRPEQF
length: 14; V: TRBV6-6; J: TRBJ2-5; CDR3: ASSPMGLAVLGAQY